This T cell receptor beta chain appears in the sequencing data of a study of T cells expressing NK-cell markers. The overall study: All TCR beta repertoires analysed originated from sorted CD3+CD56+NKG2C+, CD3+CD56+NKG2C- and CD3+CD56-NKG2C+ T cells. One of the eight sequenced donors was seronegative, whereas the other seven were HCMV-seropositive. Whole-study findings and limits: There were several donors in whom these clonotypes also led the CD3+CD56-NKG2C+ fraction.

As the method of synthesis, 5'RACE template switching with UMIs yielded TCR beta cDNA. TCRdb processed the 5' RACE reads again and assigns one entry to each CDR3 protein, with no DNA. Recorded for this sample: 450,000 to 600,000 distinct CDR3 sequences. This CDR3 is built from 13 residues. Germline-derived CDR1 and CDR2 are MNHEY and SMNVEV (reference sequence). With respect to this clonotype: Its specificity is unknown.

Sequencing was carried out using blood T cells: a sorted CD56 or NKG2C T cell subset, CD4+ or CD8+ T cells, or bulk PBMC T cells (not recorded which). This clonotype was obtained from a man aged 18 to 30 in good health. The V call is TRBV27, the J call TRBJ2-7; the TCRdb call, TRBD2, lacks DNA for checking. The CDR3 here is CATISGSSYEQYF.